This is a list of T cell receptor beta chains from one sample in a study of PD-1 blockade in mismatch repair-deficient tumors. Their antigens are not known. The method was immunoSEQ multiplex PCR; TCRdb's version includes in-frame clones alone and lacks a portion of them. The repertoire includes some 14,000 clones, 65% to 90% of them detected once, and roughly an eighth sits in the top ten. Material: cells cultured in vitro, obtained from a patient treated with pembrolizumab. These receptors originate from an adult with mismatch repair-deficient cancer. Each CDR3 is given with its conserved first and last residue. A D gene is named only where the DNA matches it firmly. For some rows the clone size is stated as once, few or many, or as a class when expanded; others skip it.

TRBJ2-5 TRBV4-2 TRBD2 . CASSQTLGGPKETQYF TGTGCCAGCAGCCAAACTTTGGGAGGGCCTAAAGAGACCCAGTACTTC
TRBJ2-1 TRBV5-6 . once CASSLGRDPQQFF TGTGCCAGCAGCTTAGGCCGGGACCCTCAGCAGTTCTTC
TRBJ2-3 TRBV28 . . CASSLKSSTADTQYF TGTGCCAGCAGTTTAAAATCTAGCACGGCAGATACGCAGTATTTT
TRBJ1-6 TRBV27 . . CASRSSYNSPLHF TGTGCCAGCCGGAGCTCCTATAATTCACCCCTCCACTTT
TRBJ2-7 TRBV28 TRBD2 . CASTGLAGENPVEQYF TGTGCCAGCACCGGACTAGCGGGAGAAAACCCCGTCGAGCAGTACTTC
TRBJ2-7 TRBV6-1 TRBD2 . CASSARDGRTSGSYEQYF TGTGCCAGCAGTGCCCGGGACGGAAGGACTAGCGGGAGCTACGAGCAGTACTTC
TRBJ2-1 TRBV15 . . CATSRGPAGVNEQFF TGTGCCACCAGCAGAGGCCCCGCAGGGGTCAATGAGCAGTTCTTC
TRBJ2-7 TRBV12-5 . once CASGLITGSTTYEQYF TGTGCTAGTGGTTTGATAACAGGGAGCACGACCTACGAGCAGTACTTC
TRBJ2-7 TRBV25-1 . . CASSEVFEQYF TGTGCCAGCAGTGAAGTCTTCGAGCAGTACTTC
TRBJ2-2 TRBV12-5 . few CATVNPNTGELFF TGTGCTACGGTCAACCCAAACACCGGGGAGCTGTTTTTT
TRBJ2-7 TRBV7-9 . . CASSFRDGFYEQYF TGTGCCAGCAGCTTCCGGGACGGTTTCTACGAGCAGTACTTC
TRBJ2-3 TRBV11-2 TRBD2 few CASSLPGLAGGPYF TGTGCCAGCAGCTTACCGGGACTAGCGGGAGGGCCGTATTTT
TRBJ1-4 TRBV2 . . CASSGADGRKLFF TGTGCCAGCAGTGGGGCGGATGGAAGGAAACTGTTTTTT
TRBJ2-3 TRBV19 . . CASSRTVLTDTQYF TGTGCCAGTAGTCGGACAGTCTTGACAGATACGCAGTATTTT
TRBJ2-4 TRBV5-4 . . CASSSLLGENIQYF TGTGCCAGCAGCTCTTTATTGGGGGAAAACATTCAGTACTTC
TRBJ2-3 TRBV6-1 . . CASSVGPTGTDTQYF TGTGCCAGCAGTGTCGGGCCCACAGGGACAGATACGCAGTATTTT
TRBJ1-2 TRBV5-1 . . CASDTNYGYTF TGCGCCAGCGACACTAACTATGGCTACACCTTC
TRBJ1-1 TRBV18 . . CASSPSGQNTEAFF TGTGCCAGCTCACCCTCGGGACAGAACACTGAAGCTTTCTTT
TRBJ2-5 TRBV2 . . CASSEAAGTQYF TGTGCCAGCAGTGAAGCAGCGGGGACCCAGTACTTC
TRBJ2-7 TRBV15 TRBD1 few CATSRDVTGPYEQYF TGTGCCACCAGCAGAGATGTGACAGGGCCCTACGAGCAGTACTTC
TRBJ2-2 TRBV10-1 TRBD1 once CASTRDRNTGELFF TGCGCCAGCACCCGGGACAGAAATACCGGGGAGCTGTTTTTT
TRBJ2-1 TRBV5-4 . . CASSLGGAHEQFF TGTGCCAGCAGCTTAGGAGGGGCGCATGAGCAGTTCTTC
TRBJ2-1 TRBV19 . . CASSISSYNEQFF TGTGCCAGTAGTATTAGCTCCTACAATGAGCAGTTCTTC
TRBJ1-1 TRBV19 . . CASSRVVNTEAFF TGTGCCAGTAGTAGGGTCGTGAACACTGAAGCTTTCTTT
TRBJ2-3 TRBV4-1 TRBD2 . CASSHMAGDTDTQYF TGCGCCAGCAGTCATATGGCGGGAGATACAGATACGCAGTATTTT
TRBJ2-1 TRBV4-1 . few CASRSLGATEQFF TGCGCCAGCAGGAGCCTCGGAGCTACTGAGCAGTTCTTC
TRBJ1-4 TRBV28 . . CASSFSLGGSEKLFF TGTGCCAGCAGTTTTAGCTTGGGAGGGAGTGAAAAACTGTTTTTT
TRBJ2-1 TRBV6-5 . . CASRNYEPYNEQFF TGTGCCAGCAGAAACTACGAACCTTACAATGAGCAGTTCTTC
TRBJ1-3 TRBV29-1 . large CSVGIGLSSGNTIYF TGCAGCGTTGGGATAGGGCTGAGCTCTGGAAACACCATATATTTT
TRBJ2-7 TRBV27 . . CASSLLGLTGTSSYEQYF TGTGCCAGCAGTTTATTAGGCCTGACCGGGACATCATCCTACGAGCAGTACTTC
TRBJ1-5 TRBV25-1 . . CASAQTGSNQPQHF TGTGCCAGCGCCCAGACAGGTAGCAATCAGCCCCAGCATTTT
TRBJ1-3 TRBV7-6 . . CASSSMASSSGNTIYF TGTGCCAGCAGCTCCATGGCCTCTAGCTCTGGAAACACCATATATTTT
TRBJ2-7 TRBV28 . . CANSSPGYEQYF TGTGCCAACTCTTCCCCGGGCTACGAGCAGTACTTC
TRBJ2-1 TRBV5-1 . . CASSLEVGLSYNEQFF TGCGCCAGCAGCTTGGAGGTGGGTCTCTCCTACAATGAGCAGTTCTTC
TRBJ2-3 TRBV2 . . CASRTRSGTTDTQYF TGTGCCAGCAGGACCCGAAGTGGGACCACAGATACGCAGTATTTT
TRBJ2-7 TRBV28 TRBD2 . CASSLGLAGVWSYEQYF TGTGCCAGCAGTTTAGGGCTAGCGGGAGTTTGGAGCTACGAGCAGTACTTC
TRBJ1-5 TRBV10-3 . . CAIRGSGSQPQHF TGTGCCATCAGGGGTTCGGGGTCTCAGCCCCAGCATTTT
TRBJ2-5 TRBV18 TRBD2 . CASLREAQETQYF TGTGCCAGCCTTCGGGAGGCCCAAGAGACCCAGTACTTC
TRBJ2-6 TRBV5-6 TRBD1 . CASSLIRGLAGANVLTF TGTGCCAGCAGCCTCATCAGGGGGCTAGCTGGGGCCAACGTCCTGACTTTC
TRBJ2-2 TRBV9 . . CASSESGANTGELFF TGTGCCAGCAGCGAAAGCGGTGCGAACACCGGGGAGCTGTTTTTT
TRBJ2-5 TRBV19 TRBD1 . CASSLDRVGAGETQYF TGTGCCAGTAGTTTGGACAGGGTCGGTGCCGGGGAGACCCAGTACTTC
TRBJ2-1 TRBV7-3 TRBD2 . CASSSTSGNNEQFF TGTGCCAGCAGCTCGACTAGCGGGAATAATGAGCAGTTCTTC
TRBJ2-2 TRBV5-4 TRBD2 . CASSLGSGRTGELFF TGTGCCAGCAGCTTGGGAAGCGGGAGGACCGGGGAGCTGTTTTTT
TRBJ2-5 TRBV5-4 . . CASRSTQETQYF TGTGCCAGCAGGTCTACCCAAGAGACCCAGTACTTC
TRBJ2-5 TRBV18 TRBD1 . CASSKQGATQETQYF TGTGCCAGCTCAAAGCAGGGGGCCACCCAAGAGACCCAGTACTTC
TRBJ2-1 TRBV7-6 . . CASSVGGSQLNEQFF TGTGCCAGCAGCGTCGGTGGGTCACAACTCAATGAGCAGTTCTTC
TRBJ1-1 TRBV28 . . CASSLPVRQNTEAFF TGTGCCAGCAGTTTGCCCGTCCGACAGAACACTGAAGCTTTCTTT
TRBJ2-4 TRBV7-9 . . CASSYSGQLNIQYF TGTGCCAGCAGCTACTCAGGACAGCTAAACATTCAGTACTTC
TRBJ2-1 TRBV30 TRBD2 . CAWSVGSSGSYNEQFF TGTGCCTGGAGTGTAGGGTCTAGCGGCTCCTACAATGAGCAGTTCTTC
TRBJ2-7 TRBV5-1 . . CASSLGDLTYEQYF TGCGCCAGCAGCTTGGGGGACTTAACCTACGAGCAGTACTTC
TRBJ2-3 TRBV11-2 . once CASSLYSGRTDTQYF TGTGCCAGCAGCTTATACTCGGGGCGCACAGATACGCAGTATTTT
TRBJ1-1 TRBV2 . . CASIPEGQLNTEAFF TGTGCCAGCATCCCCGAGGGGCAGTTGAACACTGAAGCTTTCTTT
TRBJ2-1 TRBV19 . . CASSMSKTSYNEQFF TGTGCCAGTAGTATGAGTAAGACGTCCTACAATGAGCAGTTCTTC
TRBJ2-7 TRBV28 . . CASSSASETYEQYF TGTGCCAGCAGTTCCGCTAGCGAGACCTACGAGCAGTACTTC